Reported below is one TCR beta chain. In this sample, this clonotype turned up once. No antigen is known for it. The input lacks base qualities; no much larger clone sits a single base away. Evidence from a single read is weak. Genomic DNA was used as template for profiling of TCR beta VDJ combinations and CDR3 sequences. An Illumina HiSeq 2000 was used for TCR repertoire sequencing. As for the authors' bioinformatics: TRBV/TRBJ rearrangement plots, CDR3 size and DJ length profiles, and Simpson's diversity index were used to evaluate the repertoires. The immunodominant clone was defined as the most abundant DNA sequence in deep sequencing data. CDR3 amino acid sequences were screened for sharing across subjects and compared with published repertoires and the VDJdb database. The raw public data were reprocessed by TCRdb itself: fastp quality trimming at Q25, MiXCR clonotype calling, in-frame beta chains only. Rows matching on CDR3 protein sequence are summarized as one entry with the most common DNA and genes. Clone size and V and J calls follow TCRdb, not the original study. The sample profile shows roughly 160,000 distinct CDR3 sequences; around half of them were found once. Approximately 2.8% of the sample goes to the ten largest clones.

Patients chosen for sequencing had shown expansion of CD8+CD57+ cells by flow cytometry. Every patient had severe acquired aplastic anemia, diagnosed using the International Study of Aplastic Anemia and Agranulocytosis and Camitta criteria. No therapy had been received by the patients at the time of blood sampling. TCR repertoires of sorted CD4+ and CD8+ blood T cells from severe aplastic anemia patients and healthy subjects were deep-sequenced in the study. Patients were enrolled under clinicaltrials.gov protocols 00001620, 01623167, 00001397, 00071045, 00081523 and 00961064 in the USA. Ficoll-Paque density gradient centrifugation was used to isolate peripheral blood mononuclear cells. Before DNA was extracted, CD4+ and CD8+ T cells were sorted using either FACS or magnetic beads. Unmatched junction bases come to 4, with V trimmed by 6 bases and J by 2 bases. The CDR3 holds 15 amino acids from the cysteine to the phenylalanine. Left in the record is the CDR3 DNA by itself, 45 bases read in frame from the first base. The germline V gene gives CDR1 as SNHLY and CDR2 as FYNNEI.

This specimen comes from a study of CD8+CD57+ T cells in acquired aplastic anemia listed by TCRdb under 2018. As for the study more broadly: Extracted DNA from sorted CD4+ and CD8+ cells averaged around 3.2 ug, ranging from roughly 0.17 to 27.4 ug. CD8+CD57+ expansion was defined as frequency above the mean frequency observed in healthy subjects.

Overall study results and their limits: Between patients and healthy controls, no significant difference in CD8+ Simpson's diversity was found (P=0.060). Around 28 CD8+ CDR3 sequences were found to be shared between patients and controls, but these sequences appeared to be highly expressed in patients and within the immunodominant clones of the patients.

The origin of this receptor is a human donor with aplastic anemia. The chain joins TRBV2 to TRBJ2-7; TRBD2 agrees with 13 junctional bases. Sequencing was performed on sorted CD4+, CD8+, or CD8+CD57+ T cells (not recorded which) from PBMCs. The CDR3: CASSQGLAGTYEQYF. The DNA reads as follows: TGTGCCAGCAGCCAGGGACTAGCGGGGACCTACGAGCAGTACTTC.